This T cell receptor (beta chain) was identified during a study of long-term antiretroviral therapy in people with HIV (dated 2022 in TCRdb). For the wider study: Collection of the earliest samples took place about a decade ahead of the 2015 WHO recommendation for immediate ART, at a time when ART was typically delayed until CD4 counts fell. A retrospective serial study tested whether changes in peripheral blood TRB repertoire composition and diversity were associated with ART initiation and durable HIV suppression. A total of roughly 200 cryopreserved PBMC samples came from a few dozen adults with confirmed HIV infection and were collected serially over a mean of roughly six years (range 1-12). Of the roughly 30 participants with HIV, ten to eleven were female. No cross-contamination during QIAcube processing was seen in test extractions of a monoclonal T-cell line run alongside roughly 35 polyclonal samples. The study at large found these results: ART initiation was associated with a significant increase in TRB diversity, but diversity stayed significantly below transplant donor controls even after long-term ART. Compared with controls, HIV repertoires had narrower CDR3 length ranges, and the network structure pointed to an antigen-experienced repertoire that shifted only slightly toward naive after ART. Because cell numbers in pre-ART samples were limited, unsorted PBMC were profiled instead of sorted CD4+ and CD8+ T cells. The samples span the years 2004 to 2017, and the ART regimens used may be less effective than current regimens. Expanded TRB clones identified before ART initiation dominated the repertoire across all time points, though the dominance fluctuated and decreased in many PLHIV after ART. Inferences about post-ART repertoire changes are limited because no data were available on ART adherence, viral resistance or therapy changes. Since PBMC availability was limited, sequencing covered only the TCR beta chain, with no alpha chain pairing.

The immunoSEQ hsTCRB v3.0 assay was used at survey level resolution for TRB variable region sequencing. A depth of 40,000-50,000 T-cell genomes per sample was targeted for TRB sequencing. TRB libraries were pooled and sequenced on an Illumina MiSeq using a v3 150-cycle kit. As for the original processing: Repertoire analysis ran in R within a reproducible Nextflow workflow covering QC, data transformation and analysis. LymphoSeq2, an R package for AIRR-Seq data exploration, was used to implement custom analyses. A few samples yielding fewer than 5000 total TRB sequences were excluded, leaving 188 analyzed HIV repertoires. Of the roughly 180 retained HIV repertoires, some 60 were collected before and 120 to 130 after ART initiation. Repertoires were downsampled to 5000 TRB nucleotide sequences, with summary statistics averaged over 100 downsampling iterations. TRB sequences were retained for analysis only if CDR3 regions of at least seven amino acids were present. A Shannon entropy-derived clonality score and the Gini coefficient were used to measure diversity. In repertoire networks, the top 5000 CDR3 amino acid sequences were linked whenever an edit distance of one separated two sequences. GLIPH2 predicted antigen specificity groups and MHC restriction for TRB CDR3 amino acid sequences. To flag known CMV, EBV, HIV or tissue antigen associations, CDR3 amino acid sequences were matched against VDJdb and McPAS-TCR. Pre-ART, post-ART and control groups were compared with Wilcoxon signed-rank tests and Holm-Bonferroni correction. The table comes from immuneACCESS by way of TCRdb, which keeps in-frame sequences with V and J called. Part of the clones is missing from these tables; in studies checked, under half for an unresolved V gene and the rest for unknown reasons. V and J calls and clone size are copied from that table; D and trimming were computed from the DNA. The sample yields about 34,000 clones; around 83% were counted once. The ten largest clones represent roughly 5% of the sample.

In the case of this clone: Its target antigen remains unknown. No base quality information exists; no much larger clone differs at one position.

V loses 3 bases at its end and J loses 4 bases; junction bases beyond the gene matches: 3. The germline V gene (reference sequence) supplies CDR1 SEHNR and CDR2 FQNEAQ. Counted from cysteine to phenylalanine, this CDR3 has 14 amino acids. The retained sequence is limited to the CDR3, 42 bases, with the frame set at the first base. Participants were included only if at least one PBMC sample before ART initiation and at least two post-ART samples were available. Treatment was received in the United States of America by all participants with HIV. Cryopreserved samples of about 0.95-11 million PBMC were thawed and washed before DNA extraction. At the time of the earliest PBMC sample, participants with HIV were aged between roughly 20 and 54 years. Per participant, PBMC samples came from 1-4 timepoints prior to ART initiation and 2-8 timepoints following ART initiation, for a median of 7 samples. For every participant, serial HIV viral load, CD4+ T-cell count, ART history and demographic data were obtained. Genomic DNA was extracted from unsorted PBMC with a Qiagen kit on a QIAcube, with processing performed in batches of 12 samples.

This chain is built from TRBV7-9 and TRBJ2-3; the central 8 bases match TRBD1. Sequenced here: unsorted PBMCs, sampled just over 2.7 years before starting antiretroviral therapy. This TCR came from a woman in her 30s with HIV. The bases read TGTGCCAGCAGCTTGACAGGGGCCCCAGATACGCAGTATTTT. This gives the protein CASSLTGAPDTQYF.